The rows below give T cell receptor beta chains drawn from one sample of a study of shared clonotypes between healthy human individuals. Libraries were prepared by immunoSEQ multiplex PCR; TCRdb keeps only in-frame clonotypes and omits some of them. The sample lists roughly 2 million clones, over 85% seen once, with under 0.15% in the top ten. The material sequenced was naive CD4+ T cells sorted from blood. These receptors came from a man aged 18 to 29 in good health. The CDR3 runs from the conserved cysteine through the conserved F or W. The D gene is left open where the match is weak. Clone sizes are given selectively: once, few, many, or a class where the clone is expanded.

length: 13; V: TRBV9; D: TRBD2; size: .; J: TRBJ2-3; CDR3: CASSVEYSGAQYF; DNA: TGTGCCAGCAGCGTAGAGTATAGCGGGGCGCAGTATTTT
length: 14; V: TRBV7-9; D: .; size: .; J: TRBJ2-1; CDR3: CASSSGGSYNEQFF; DNA: TGTGCCAGCAGCAGTGGGGGGTCCTACAATGAGCAGTTCTTC
length: 18; V: TRBV5-1; D: TRBD1; size: .; J: TRBJ2-1; CDR3: CASSLTGTDIISYNEQFF; DNA: TGCGCCAGCAGCCTAACCGGGACAGATATAATCTCCTACAATGAGCAGTTCTTC
length: 15; V: TRBV19; D: .; size: .; J: TRBJ1-6; CDR3: CASSSRRTDESPLHF; DNA: TGTGCCAGTAGTTCCCGCAGGACAGACGAATCACCCCTCCACTTT
length: 12; V: TRBV7-2; D: TRBD2; size: .; J: TRBJ2-1; CDR3: CATMRGTNEQFF; DNA: TGTGCCACCATGCGGGGGACCAATGAGCAGTTCTTC
length: 14; V: TRBV9; D: TRBD1; size: once; J: TRBJ2-7; CDR3: CASSATGTGYEQYF; DNA: TGTGCCAGCAGCGCTACCGGGACAGGGTACGAGCAGTACTTC
length: 11; V: TRBV2; D: .; size: .; J: TRBJ2-1; CDR3: CASSERLEQFF; DNA: TGTGCCAGCAGTGAAAGACTTGAGCAGTTCTTC
length: 15; V: TRBV7-2; D: .; size: .; J: TRBJ2-7; CDR3: CASSLEFYIKYEQYF; DNA: TGTGCCAGCAGCTTAGAATTTTACATTAAGTACGAGCAGTACTTC
length: 17; V: TRBV4-3; D: TRBD1; size: .; J: TRBJ1-6; CDR3: CASSQTQTGTYNSPLHF; DNA: TGCGCCAGCAGCCAAACCCAGACAGGGACCTATAATTCACCCCTCCACTTT
length: 14; V: TRBV6-5; D: TRBD1; size: once; J: TRBJ2-7; CDR3: CASTPQGAHYEQYF; DNA: TGTGCCAGCACGCCACAGGGGGCACACTACGAGCAGTACTTC
length: 17; V: TRBV15; D: TRBD1; size: .; J: TRBJ1-3; CDR3: CATSRAGTGRSGNTIYF; DNA: TGTGCCACCAGCAGAGCGGGGACAGGGCGCTCTGGAAACACCATATATTTT
length: 14; V: TRBV5-4; D: .; size: .; J: TRBJ2-5; CDR3: CASSFGGPGETQYF; DNA: TGTGCCAGCAGCTTCGGGGGGCCGGGGGAGACCCAGTACTTC
length: 15; V: TRBV6-1; D: TRBD1; size: .; J: TRBJ1-2; CDR3: CASRKPGQGRYGYTF; DNA: TGTGCCAGCAGGAAGCCGGGACAGGGGAGGTATGGCTACACCTTC
length: 11; V: TRBV20-1; D: .; size: .; J: TRBJ2-7; CDR3: CSARQIYEQYF; DNA: TGCAGTGCTAGACAGATATACGAGCAGTACTTC
length: 15; V: TRBV9; D: TRBD2; size: .; J: TRBJ2-7; CDR3: CASSAGTSGSYEQYF; DNA: TGTGCCAGCAGCGCCGGGACTAGCGGATCCTACGAGCAGTACTTC
length: 15; V: TRBV5-1; D: TRBD1; size: .; J: TRBJ2-7; CDR3: CASSAQGAPYNEQYF; DNA: TGCGCCAGCAGCGCACAGGGGGCCCCATACAATGAGCAGTACTTC
length: 15; V: TRBV6-1; D: TRBD2; size: .; J: TRBJ2-1; CDR3: CASSERTSGSNEQFF; DNA: TGTGCCAGCAGTGAAAGGACTAGCGGGAGTAATGAGCAGTTCTTC
length: 14; V: TRBV5-1; D: TRBD1; size: .; J: TRBJ2-7; CDR3: CASSTRGLGYEQYF; DNA: TGCGCCAGCAGCACCAGGGGGCTCGGGTACGAGCAGTACTTC
length: 17; V: TRBV5-6; D: .; size: .; J: TRBJ2-4; CDR3: CASSFRLGHPNQNIQYF; DNA: TGTGCCAGCAGCTTCCGTTTGGGACACCCGAACCAAAACATTCAGTACTTC
length: 11; V: TRBV6-6; D: .; size: few; J: TRBJ1-2; CDR3: CASSYSQGYTF; DNA: TGTGCCAGCAGTTACTCGCAAGGCTACACCTTC
length: 16; V: TRBV5-1; D: .; size: .; J: TRBJ1-6; CDR3: CASSAAGSSYNSPLHF; DNA: TGCGCCAGCAGCGCAGCCGGGAGCTCCTATAATTCACCCCTCCACTTT
length: 13; V: TRBV6-5; D: .; size: .; J: TRBJ1-2; CDR3: CASSYSTEYGYTF; DNA: TGTGCCAGCAGTTACTCGACAGAATATGGCTACACCTTC
length: 12; V: TRBV18; D: .; size: .; J: TRBJ1-2; CDR3: CASSPPSGGYTF; DNA: TGTGCCAGCTCACCACCATCTGGAGGCTACACCTTC
length: 13; V: TRBV30; D: TRBD2; size: .; J: TRBJ2-7; CDR3: CALAAGGPYEQYF; DNA: TGTGCCTTAGCAGCGGGGGGTCCCTACGAGCAGTACTTC
length: 14; V: TRBV10-1; D: TRBD2; size: .; J: TRBJ2-1; CDR3: CASSVASGGSGQFF; DNA: TGCGCCAGCAGTGTGGCTAGCGGGGGGTCTGGGCAGTTCTTC
length: 17; V: TRBV11-2; D: TRBD2; size: .; J: TRBJ2-6; CDR3: CASSLVAGVAGANVLTF; DNA: TGTGCCAGCAGCTTAGTAGCGGGAGTGGCTGGGGCCAACGTCCTGACTTTC
length: 13; V: TRBV2; D: .; size: .; J: TRBJ1-3; CDR3: CASNIGTGNTIYF; DNA: TGTGCCAGCAACATCGGGACAGGAAACACCATATATTTT
length: 16; V: TRBV10-3; D: .; size: .; J: TRBJ2-4; CDR3: CAISESEGARGNIQYF; DNA: TGTGCCATCAGTGAGTCGGAGGGGGCCCGGGGAAACATTCAGTACTTC
length: 15; V: TRBV10-2; D: TRBD2; size: once; J: TRBJ2-2; CDR3: CASSEWAGATGELFF; DNA: TGCGCCAGCAGTGAGTGGGCGGGAGCGACCGGGGAGCTGTTTTTT
length: 15; V: TRBV5-4; D: TRBD2; size: .; J: TRBJ2-3; CDR3: CASSYPGLRADTQYF; DNA: TGTGCCAGCAGTTATCCGGGACTACGGGCAGATACGCAGTATTTT
length: 16; V: TRBV9; D: TRBD2; size: .; J: TRBJ2-3; CDR3: CASSAHLSGRTETQYF; DNA: TGTGCCAGCAGCGCTCACCTTAGCGGGAGGACAGAAACGCAGTATTTT
length: 16; V: TRBV5-1; D: .; size: once; J: TRBJ1-4; CDR3: CASSGSGVATNEKLFF; DNA: TGCGCCAGCAGCGGGTCCGGAGTTGCAACTAATGAAAAACTGTTTTTT
length: 14; V: TRBV7-2; D: TRBD2; size: .; J: TRBJ2-7; CDR3: CASSFSGGTYEQYF; DNA: TGTGCCAGCAGCTTTAGCGGGGGTACCTACGAGCAGTACTTC
length: 16; V: TRBV5-1; D: TRBD2; size: .; J: TRBJ2-4; CDR3: CASSLTGGFAEDIQYF; DNA: TGCGCCAGCAGCCTCACCGGGGGGTTTGCGGAGGACATTCAGTACTTC
length: 16; V: TRBV5-1; D: .; size: .; J: TRBJ1-2; CDR3: CASSLEVGSSNYGYTF; DNA: TGCGCCAGCAGCTTGGAAGTCGGCAGCTCTAACTATGGCTACACCTTC
length: 15; V: TRBV6-5; D: .; size: .; J: TRBJ1-5; CDR3: CASSYAAYSNQPQHF; DNA: TGTGCCAGCAGTTACGCAGCTTATAGCAATCAGCCCCAGCATTTT
length: 16; V: TRBV5-1; D: TRBD1; size: .; J: TRBJ1-4; CDR3: CASSLAGQGAREKLFF; DNA: TGCGCCAGCAGCTTGGCCGGGCAGGGGGCGCGCGAAAAACTGTTTTTT
length: 12; V: TRBV6-1; D: .; size: .; J: TRBJ1-4; CDR3: CASSGQASGLFF; DNA: TGTGCCAGCAGTGGACAGGCCTCTGGGCTGTTTTTT
length: 12; V: TRBV28; D: .; size: many; J: TRBJ2-7; CDR3: CASREGGYEQYF; DNA: TGTGCCAGCAGGGAAGGGGGCTACGAGCAGTACTTC
length: 16; V: TRBV11-2; D: .; size: .; J: TRBJ2-6; CDR3: CASSLTQGAGANVLTF; DNA: TGTGCCAGCAGCTTAACCCAGGGAGCTGGGGCCAACGTCCTGACTTTC
length: 15; V: TRBV6-1; D: .; size: .; J: TRBJ2-5; CDR3: CASTLLSWGQETQYF; DNA: TGTGCCAGCACCCTCCTCTCTTGGGGACAAGAGACCCAGTACTTC
length: 13; V: TRBV7-7; D: .; size: .; J: TRBJ1-1; CDR3: CASSSMDGTEAFF; DNA: TGTGCTAGCAGCTCAATGGACGGCACTGAAGCTTTCTTT
length: 14; V: TRBV15; D: .; size: .; J: TRBJ2-3; CDR3: CATQPGPTADTQYF; DNA: TGTGCCACTCAACCGGGACCTACGGCAGATACGCAGTATTTT
length: 16; V: TRBV27; D: TRBD2; size: .; J: TRBJ2-2; CDR3: CASSLGLAGNTGELFF; DNA: TGTGCCAGCAGTTTAGGACTAGCGGGTAACACCGGGGAGCTGTTTTTT
length: 11; V: TRBV11-2; D: .; size: .; J: TRBJ2-1; CDR3: CASSLNVEQFF; DNA: TGTGCCAGCAGCTTAAACGTGGAGCAGTTCTTC
length: 14; V: TRBV5-5; D: TRBD2; size: .; J: TRBJ2-7; CDR3: CASSKGTSGHEQYF; DNA: TGTGCCAGCAGCAAGGGAACTAGCGGCCACGAGCAGTACTTC
length: 16; V: TRBV9; D: .; size: .; J: TRBJ2-2; CDR3: CASSVRAGVGTGELFF; DNA: TGTGCCAGCAGCGTACGGGCAGGGGTGGGCACCGGGGAGCTGTTTTTT
length: 13; V: TRBV6-5; D: .; size: .; J: TRBJ1-1; CDR3: CASSHGAGGEAFF; DNA: TGTGCCAGCAGTCACGGGGCGGGGGGCGAAGCTTTCTTT
length: 12; V: TRBV7-2; D: .; size: once; J: TRBJ1-1; CDR3: CASSAGGPVAFF; DNA: TGTGCCAGCAGCGCAGGTGGTCCCGTGGCTTTCTTT
length: 17; V: TRBV21-1; D: .; size: .; J: TRBJ1-1; CDR3: CASSKPIRDTRGTEAFF; DNA: TGTGCCAGCAGCAAACCTATCCGGGACACCAGGGGAACTGAAGCTTTCTTT
length: 13; V: TRBV5-6; D: .; size: .; J: TRBJ1-2; CDR3: CASSPARNYGYTF; DNA: TGTGCCAGCAGCCCGGCGCGTAACTATGGCTACACCTTC
length: 16; V: TRBV18; D: .; size: .; J: TRBJ2-5; CDR3: CASSPPGGAVKETQYF; DNA: TGTGCCAGCTCACCACCGGGTGGAGCGGTCAAAGAGACCCAGTACTTC
length: 13; V: TRBV9; D: .; size: .; J: TRBJ2-5; CDR3: CASARTPQETQYF; DNA: TGTGCCAGCGCCCGGACTCCGCAAGAGACCCAGTACTTC
length: 14; V: TRBV10-3; D: .; size: .; J: TRBJ2-3; CDR3: CAITPSLGGDTQYF; DNA: TGTGCCATCACCCCCTCCCTCGGCGGAGATACGCAGTATTTT